This T cell receptor (beta chain) was recovered during a study of T cell responses to AZD1222 COVID-19 vaccine. Clones were read by immunoSEQ multiplex PCR, and TCRdb kept only the in-frame ones, dropping some. Of 120,000 or so clones listed, around 90% are singletons. The study, taken as a whole, reports: Spike was spanned by vaccine-associated CD4 TCRs, with dominance at 160-218 and 743-854. Recipients of two AZD1222 doses showed rising Spike-specific TCR breadth and depth.

The CDR3 is made up of 13 amino acids. V was clipped by 4 bases and J by 4 bases, with 11 bases between them. Germline values: CDR1 MNHGY, CDR2 SVAAGI. About this clone itself: Its antigen is unidentified.

The receptor's source is an adult in good health. The specimen comprised peripheral blood, sampled on day 0 of AZD1222 vaccination. The V and J genes are TRBV6-9 and TRBJ2-7, with D perhaps being TRBD1 or TRBD2 (5 bases each). The CDR3 spells CASSFGARYEQYF. CDR3 nucleotides: TGTGCCAGCAGTTTCGGGGCTCGTTACGAGCAGTACTTC.